This T cell receptor (beta chain) was retrieved from a study of CD8 T cells in ankylosing spondylitis. Study-level points and caveats: Disease-linked clones were reportedly significantly enriched in matched ankylosing spondylitis synovial fluid. Ankylosing spondylitis blood seemed to carry a telltale TCR beta motif made of fewer than ten highly homologous variants.

V lost 7 bases to trimming and J lost 2 bases; unmatched junction nucleotides: 5. The CDR3 has 14 residues. Scientists made TCR beta libraries using quantitative 5'-RACE with molecular barcodes. Via MiXCR, TCRdb re-called the 5' RACE reads, giving one row per CDR3 protein. The sample gives about 39,000 distinct CDR3 sequences, about a tenth of which show up once; 16% is in the top ten. This clonotype was found many times. Its antigen is unidentified. This chain links TRBV12-3 or TRBV12-4 with TRBJ2-5; 9 bases are shared with TRBD1. The sample was blood, either unsorted or a sorted T cell fraction (not recorded which). The source is a male donor with ankylosing spondylitis or in good health (not recorded which). As DNA, the CDR3 is TGTGCCAGCACCGGGGACAGGGAGCAAGAGACCCAGTACTTC. Translation gives CASTGDREQETQYF.